The entry below gives a single TCR beta chain sequence along with its context. V lost 9 bases, J lost 5 bases, and 19 bases lay in between. Germline V lookup: CDR1 KGHDR, CDR2 SFDVKD. The CDR3 is 15 residues long. Under the authors' procedure: Amplification with reference gene primers provided the estimates of nucleated cell counts. Assay: immunoSEQ multiplex PCR; the TCRdb copy retains only in-frame clones and omits some. V and J calls and clone size are given by that table; D and trimming were obtained from the DNA. The sample lists 130,000 or so clones; around 89% were seen once. The data stem from a study of blood T cell repertoires in COVID-19. Study overall: COVID-19 samples from acute and convalescent phases originated in the United States, Italy and Spain. The cDNA or gDNA used as material had been derived from T cells, B-cell-depleted T cells, or PBMCs.

The clonotype originates from a man aged 50 or older with active or convalescent COVID-19. The sequenced material came from peripheral blood. The chain recombines TRBV24-1 with TRBJ1-5, with a tentative D call TRBD1 (5 bases). The CDR3 bases are TGTGCCACCCTGGGGCAGGGCCACAATGATCAGCCCCAGCATTTT. Residues: CATLGQGHNDQPQHF.